This is a list of T cell receptor beta chains from one sample in a study of blood T cell repertoires in COVID-19. Sequencing was performed with immunoSEQ multiplex PCR; in TCRdb, only in-frame clones are kept and a portion is missing. The sample has tens of thousands of clones, roughly 80% seen once. The sample was peripheral blood. These receptors came from a man aged 60 to 69 with COVID-19, enrolled during active disease. CDR3s include the opening cysteine and the closing phenylalanine or tryptophan. Fields, in order: clone size, V gene, J gene, CDR3 protein. Clone sizes are given selectively: once, few, many, or a class where the clone is expanded.

.	TRBV5-1	TRBJ2-3	CASSTGLPTDTQYF
few	TRBV29-1	TRBJ2-5	CSLTSGEETQYF
.	TRBV2	TRBJ1-3	CASSPMGGHGNTIYF
.	TRBV9	TRBJ1-6	CASSVGKYGGKGSPLHF
once	TRBV2	TRBJ2-1	CASSPLRGAFYNEQFF
.	TRBV11-2	TRBJ2-7	CASSPGQGAHKQYF
.	TRBV5-1	TRBJ2-7	CASSFWTSGAYEQYF
few	TRBV19	TRBJ2-2	CASTLTANTGELFF
.	TRBV2	TRBJ2-7	CASKWGRLVHEQYF
.	TRBV2	TRBJ2-6	CASNRGASSGANVLTF
.	TRBV7-3	TRBJ1-1	CASSLIGENTEAFF
.	TRBV28	TRBJ1-1	CASSSPGLNTEAFF
few	TRBV30	TRBJ1-3	CAWVLDTSSGNTIYF
.	TRBV7-9	TRBJ2-5	CASSLGGGGGAEETQYF
.	TRBV5-4	TRBJ2-7	CASSGRGQRASSYEQYF
few	TRBV2	TRBJ2-3	CASSAYQDTQYF
.	TRBV6-5	TRBJ2-2	CASSSGSRLAGELFF
once	TRBV29-1	TRBJ1-1	CSVEGWANTEAFF
once	TRBV3-1/TRBV3-2	TRBJ2-5	CASSLRPGEGTQYF
.	TRBV18	TRBJ2-7	CASSPGMGYEQYF